This entry is about one T cell receptor beta chain. The entry originates in a study of cytomegalovirus exposure and HLA in healthy donors. This PCR relied on a set of 60 Vbeta primers and 13 Jbeta primers. Here immunoSEQ multiplex PCR was the method, and the copy in TCRdb shows in-frame clones only, minus some. The sample carries about 150,000 clones, 80% to 85% recorded once. The material sequenced was PBMCs. The clonotype originates from a young woman in good health and CMV-seronegative.

CDR3 DNA: TGTGCCAGCAGCTCCGGGACTAGCGGAGGGGTTGGCCAAGAGACCCAGTACTTC. Its protein product is CASSSGTSGGVGQETQYF. The chain employs TRBV4-2 and TRBJ2-5; 11 bases match TRBD2. Germline V lookup: CDR1 LGHNA, CDR2 YNFKEQ. The CDR3 length is 18 residues. J gave up 1 base and V 5 bases, and 12 bases lay outside the gene matches.